Reported below is one TCR beta chain. This sample is part of a study of blood T cell repertoires in COVID-19. Germline CDR1 MNHEY, CDR2 SMNVEV (reference sequence). With 3 bases clipped from V and 4 bases from J, the junction kept 12 bases outside the gene matches. The CDR3 loop spans 17 amino acids. Participant age was roughly 18 to 90 years, and participants resided in fewer than 30 US areas. Methods used by the authors: Nucleated cell counts were estimated from reference gene primer amplification. Only in-frame clones appear in the TCRdb table, and some are missing; sequencing was by immunoSEQ multiplex PCR. The V and J calls and clone size are taken from that table; D and trimming were inferred from the DNA. The sample shows about 200,000 clones, just over 85% of them seen only once.

The sequenced material came from PBMCs or T cells enriched from blood (not recorded which). The chain links TRBV27 to TRBJ2-3, with 8 bases that match TRBD2. This receptor was obtained from a woman aged 40 to 50 with acute COVID-19. Here the CDR3 reads CASSLGVGLGIADTQYF. CDR3 DNA sequence: TGTGCCAGCAGTTTGGGGGTGGGACTAGGTATCGCAGATACGCAGTATTTT.